Here is one TCR beta chain with its context. Its specificity is not known. Time point of the sample: new active TB diagnosis, blood taken before or within 7 days of starting treatment. Active tuberculosis patients were new diagnoses, HIV-seronegative, South African, and aged 18 years or older. The data were taken from a study of T cells in tuberculosis. Study details: In South Africa, adults with active tuberculosis were compared with IGRA-negative and latently infected IGRA-positive adolescents. Blood was taken before or within 7 days of anti-tuberculosis therapy. Study-level points and caveats: Using the GMM-specific repertoire gave about 87% accuracy versus around 70% with motifs.

The germline V gene encodes CDR1 SGHRS and CDR2 YFSETQ. CDR3 length: 15 amino acids. Trimming pared 2 bases from V and 2 bases from J, leaving 14 bases between. Sequencing used immunoSEQ multiplex PCR; TCRdb keeps in-frame clones, though not all of them. The table has about 35,000 clones, approximately 90% seen once. The starting material was PBMCs, obtained at tuberculosis diagnosis. The J gene is TRBJ2-7, the V gene TRBV5-1, with D unresolved. This clonotype was sampled from an adult with tuberculosis. Some clones in this sample may be carry-over from other donors' samples. The CDR3 DNA reads TGCGCCAGCAGCTTAAAGGTTCCTAGTCCCTACGAGCAGTACTTC. It translates to CASSLKVPSPYEQYF.